These T cell receptor beta chains were read from a single sample in a study of blood T cell repertoires in COVID-19. Produced via immunoSEQ multiplex PCR; TCRdb's table is partial and in-frame only. The sample includes hundreds of thousands of clones, 80% to 90% of them seen just once. Sequenced sample: PBMCs or T cells enriched from blood (not recorded which). The receptors were gathered from a man in his late teens or twenties who had recovered from COVID-19. Both conserved end residues are part of each CDR3. The D gene is left open where the match is weak. Size tells how often a clone was seen (once, few, many) or the class of an expanded clone, and some rows leave it out.

CASSFIGRGLAGASEQYF | TGTGCCAGCAGTTTTATCGGCCGGGGTTTAGCGGGGGCGTCGGAGCAGTACTTC | TRBJ2-7 | TRBD2 | TRBV27 | .
CASSLTSGITDTQYF | TGTGCCAGCAGCTTAACTAGCGGGATCACAGATACGCAGTATTTT | TRBJ2-3 | TRBD2 | TRBV11-3 | .
CASSRFQGVLTEAFF | TGTGCCAGCAGCCGGTTCCAGGGGGTGCTAACTGAAGCTTTCTTT | TRBJ1-1 | TRBD1 | TRBV11-2 | .
CASSLASARGPRNTEAFF | TGCGCCAGCAGCTTGGCGTCGGCCAGGGGGCCGAGAAACACTGAAGCTTTCTTT | TRBJ1-1 | TRBD1 | TRBV5-1 | once
CASSTISLNTEAFF | TGTGCCAGCAGTACTATTAGCTTGAACACTGAAGCTTTCTTT | TRBJ1-1 | . | TRBV27 | .
CASSRRNTEAFF | TGCGCCAGCAGTCGGAGAAACACTGAAGCTTTCTTT | TRBJ1-1 | . | TRBV4-1 | .
CASSQVPLAGRQQFF | TGTGCCAGCAGCCAAGTGCCCCTTGCAGGGAGGCAGCAGTTCTTC | TRBJ2-1 | . | TRBV3-1/TRBV3-2 | .
CASSLNGLEGAYGYTF | TGTGCCAGCAGTTTAAATGGTTTGGAGGGCGCATACGGCTACACCTTC | TRBJ1-2 | . | TRBV27 | .
CASSMGDRRKYSNQPQHF | TGTGCCAGTAGTATGGGGGACAGGCGCAAGTATAGCAATCAGCCCCAGCATTTT | TRBJ1-5 | TRBD1 | TRBV19 | .
CASSSVTGTGDYSSGNTIYF | TGTGCCAGCAGCTCCGTAACCGGGACAGGGGATTATTCCTCTGGAAACACCATATATTTT | TRBJ1-3 | TRBD1 | TRBV7-6 | .
CANQALADTDGELFF | TGTGCCAACCAAGCCCTGGCAGACACGGACGGGGAGCTGTTTTTT | TRBJ2-2 | . | TRBV27 | .
CASSAGRENTEAFF | TGTGCCAGTAGTGCCGGACGGGAGAACACTGAAGCTTTCTTT | TRBJ1-1 | . | TRBV19 | .
CASSVGGGTGGTSSYEQYF | TGTGCCAGCAGCGTAGGAGGGGGGACAGGGGGCACGAGCTCCTACGAGCAGTACTTC | TRBJ2-7 | TRBD1 | TRBV9 | .
CASSLISSGRMRNEQFF | TGTGCCAGCAGCTTAATCTCATCAGGGAGGATGCGGAATGAGCAGTTCTTC | TRBJ2-1 | . | TRBV11-2 | .
CSVVWQRGYEQYF | TGCAGCGTTGTATGGCAGCGTGGCTACGAGCAGTACTTC | TRBJ2-7 | . | TRBV29-1 | .
CASSVELAGTTQYF | TGTGCCAGCAGCGTAGAACTAGCGGGAACTACGCAGTATTTT | TRBJ2-3 | TRBD2 | TRBV9 | .
CASSHWQFNSPLHF | TGTGCCAGCAGCCATTGGCAGTTTAATTCACCCCTCCACTTT | TRBJ1-6 | . | TRBV3-1/TRBV3-2 | .
CASSVVAAGLVISSGELFF | TGTGCCAGCAGCGTAGTTGCCGCGGGACTAGTGATTTCCAGCGGGGAGCTGTTTTTT | TRBJ2-2 | TRBD2 | TRBV9 | few
CASSFAADTQYF | TGCGCCAGCAGCTTTGCGGCCGATACGCAGTATTTT | TRBJ2-3 | . | TRBV5-1 | once
CAISQGAGNTIYF | TGTGCCATCAGCCAGGGGGCTGGAAACACCATATATTTT | TRBJ1-3 | TRBD1 | TRBV10-3 | .
CASTWGTGKNIQYF | TGCGCCAGCACATGGGGGACAGGAAAAAACATTCAGTACTTC | TRBJ2-4 | TRBD1 | TRBV10-1 | .
CASRPGQGSGELFF | TGTGCCAGCAGACCGGGACAGGGATCCGGGGAGCTGTTTTTT | TRBJ2-2 | TRBD1 | TRBV6-5 | .
CSVETGLPIRGDEQYF | TGCAGCGTGGAGACAGGGCTCCCGATTAGAGGGGACGAGCAGTACTTC | TRBJ2-7 | TRBD1 | TRBV29-1 | .
CAIDVQGSTEAFF | TGCGCCATCGACGTACAGGGCTCCACTGAAGCTTTCTTT | TRBJ1-1 | . | TRBV10-1 | .
CASSYSMGGNYGYTF | TGTGCCAGCAGTTACTCGATGGGAGGGAACTATGGCTACACCTTC | TRBJ1-2 | . | TRBV6-5 | once
CASSVGSAGETQYF | TGTGCCAGCAGCGTAGGAAGTGCGGGGGAGACCCAATACTTC | TRBJ2-5 | TRBD2 | TRBV9 | .
CAWKTGPYEQYF | TGTGCCTGGAAGACAGGGCCCTACGAGCAGTACTTC | TRBJ2-7 | TRBD1 | TRBV30 | .
CASSLPVQGVLRRSYTF | TGTGCCAGCAGTTTACCCGTGCAGGGGGTGCTGCGTAGGAGCTACACCTTC | TRBJ1-2 | TRBD1 | TRBV28 | .
CASSPGGQDTQYF | TGTGCCAGCAGCCCGGGGGGTCAGGATACGCAGTATTTT | TRBJ2-3 | TRBD2 | TRBV7-2 | once
CASSPTGTDYGYTF | TGTGCCAGCTCACCAACAGGGACGGACTATGGCTACACCTTC | TRBJ1-2 | . | TRBV18 | .
CATSRQSLGNQPQHF | TGTGCCACCAGCAGACAATCCCTAGGCAATCAGCCCCAGCATTTT | TRBJ1-5 | . | TRBV15 | .
CSVGSTQGWGEQFF | TGCAGCGTTGGGTCGACCCAGGGTTGGGGTGAGCAGTTCTTC | TRBJ2-1 | . | TRBV29-1 | .
CASSSIRTRSYEQYF | TGTGCCAGCAGTTCAATAAGGACTAGATCCTACGAGCAGTACTTC | TRBJ2-7 | TRBD2 | TRBV27 | .
CASSKGGTSNNEQFF | TGTGCCAGCAGCAAGGGGGGGACCTCGAACAATGAGCAGTTCTTC | TRBJ2-1 | . | TRBV5-4 | once
CASSIESVNQPQHF | TGTGCCAGTAGTATAGAAAGCGTCAATCAGCCCCAGCATTTT | TRBJ1-5 | . | TRBV19 | .
CASSLQALENGELFF | TGTGCCAGCAGCTTACAGGCACTAGAAAACGGGGAGCTGTTTTTT | TRBJ2-2 | . | TRBV7-3 | .
CASSVFSGSYNEQFF | TGTGCCAGCAGCGTATTTTCCGGCTCCTACAATGAGCAGTTCTTC | TRBJ2-1 | . | TRBV9 | .
CASSKIGFEQFF | TGTGCCAGCAGCAAGATCGGGTTTGAGCAGTTCTTC | TRBJ2-1 | . | TRBV5-4 | .
CASSLTGLNTEAFF | TGTGCCAGCAGTCTTACAGGGTTGAACACTGAAGCTTTCTTT | TRBJ1-1 | . | TRBV28 | .
CASSDLFTSGGTDTQYF | TGTGCCAGCAGTGACTTGTTCACTAGCGGGGGCACAGATACGCAGTATTTT | TRBJ2-3 | TRBD2 | TRBV2 | .
CASSISWDITNEQFF | TGTGCCAGTAGTATATCTTGGGACATCACCAATGAGCAGTTCTTC | TRBJ2-1 | . | TRBV19 | .
CASSLQGLAKNIQYF | TGTGCCAGCAGTTTACAGGGTTTAGCCAAAAACATTCAGTACTTC | TRBJ2-4 | . | TRBV28 | .
CASQLVSYNEQFF | TGTGCCAGCCAACTAGTCTCCTACAATGAGCAGTTCTTC | TRBJ2-1 | . | TRBV7-9 | .
CASSLDRQMNTEAFF | TGTGCCAGCAGCTTGGATCGACAGATGAACACTGAAGCTTTCTTT | TRBJ1-1 | . | TRBV5-4 | .
CASSLQTPRGIRNQPQHF | TGTGCCAGCAGCCTACAGACGCCCAGGGGGATACGGAATCAGCCCCAGCATTTT | TRBJ1-5 | TRBD1 | TRBV7-3 | .
CASSPGRTYTGELFF | TGTGCCAGCAGCCCCGGGAGGACTTACACCGGGGAGCTGTTTTTT | TRBJ2-2 | TRBD2 | TRBV5-5 | .